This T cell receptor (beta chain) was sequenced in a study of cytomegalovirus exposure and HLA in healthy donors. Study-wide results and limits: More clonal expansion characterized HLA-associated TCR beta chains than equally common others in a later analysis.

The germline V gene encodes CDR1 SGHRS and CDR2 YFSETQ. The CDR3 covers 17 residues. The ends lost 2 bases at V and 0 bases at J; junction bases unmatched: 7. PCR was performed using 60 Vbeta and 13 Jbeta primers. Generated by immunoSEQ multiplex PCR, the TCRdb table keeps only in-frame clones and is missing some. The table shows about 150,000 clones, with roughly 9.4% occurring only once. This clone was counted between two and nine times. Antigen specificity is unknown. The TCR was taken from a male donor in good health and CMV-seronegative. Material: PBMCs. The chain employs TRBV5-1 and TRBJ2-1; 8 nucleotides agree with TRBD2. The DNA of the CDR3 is TGCGCCAGCAGCTTAGGTAGCGGGACGAGCTCCTACAATGAGCAGTTCTTC. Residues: CASSLGSGTSSYNEQFF.